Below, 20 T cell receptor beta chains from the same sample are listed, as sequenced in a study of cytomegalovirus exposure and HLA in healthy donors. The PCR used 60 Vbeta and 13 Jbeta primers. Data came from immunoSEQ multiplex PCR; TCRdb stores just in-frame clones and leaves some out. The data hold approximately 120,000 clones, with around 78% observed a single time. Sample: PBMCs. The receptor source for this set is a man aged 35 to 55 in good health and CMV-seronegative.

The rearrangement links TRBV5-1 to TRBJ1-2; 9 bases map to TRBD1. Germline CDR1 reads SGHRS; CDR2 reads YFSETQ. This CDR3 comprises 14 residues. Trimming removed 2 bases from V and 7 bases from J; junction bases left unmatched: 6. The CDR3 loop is CASSLRTGESGYTF. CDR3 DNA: TGCGCCAGCAGCTTACGGACAGGGGAGAGTGGCTACACCTTC.

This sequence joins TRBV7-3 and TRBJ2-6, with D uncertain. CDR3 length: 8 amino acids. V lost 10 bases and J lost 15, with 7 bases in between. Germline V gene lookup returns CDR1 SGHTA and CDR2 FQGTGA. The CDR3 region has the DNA TGTGCCACCATCGGCCTGACTTTC. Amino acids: CATIGLTF.

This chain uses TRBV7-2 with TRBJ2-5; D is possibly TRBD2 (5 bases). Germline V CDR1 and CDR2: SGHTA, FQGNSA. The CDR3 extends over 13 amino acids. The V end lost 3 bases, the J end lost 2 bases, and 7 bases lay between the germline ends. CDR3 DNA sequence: TGTGCCAGCAGCTTCGAGCGGCAAGAGACCCAGTACTTC. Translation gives CASSFERQETQYF.

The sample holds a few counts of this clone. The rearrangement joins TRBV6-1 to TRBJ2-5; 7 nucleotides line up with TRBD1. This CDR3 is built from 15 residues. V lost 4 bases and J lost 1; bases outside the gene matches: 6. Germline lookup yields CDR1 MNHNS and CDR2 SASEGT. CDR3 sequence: CASSVGQATQETQYF. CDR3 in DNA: TGTGCCAGCAGTGTAGGACAGGCGACCCAAGAGACCCAGTACTTC.

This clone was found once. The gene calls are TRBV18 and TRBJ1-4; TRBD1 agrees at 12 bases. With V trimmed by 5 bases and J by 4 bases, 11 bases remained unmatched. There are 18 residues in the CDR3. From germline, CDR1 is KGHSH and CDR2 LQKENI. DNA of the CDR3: TGTGCCAGCTCATCAGGGACAGGGGGCGCAGATAATAATGAAAAACTGTTTTTT. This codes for CASSSGTGGADNNEKLFF.

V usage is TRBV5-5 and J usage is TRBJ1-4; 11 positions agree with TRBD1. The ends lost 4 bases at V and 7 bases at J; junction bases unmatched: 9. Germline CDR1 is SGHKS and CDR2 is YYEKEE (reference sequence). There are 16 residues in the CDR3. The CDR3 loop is CASSRTGGGGSEKLFF. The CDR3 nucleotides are TGTGCCAGCAGCAGGACAGGGGGCGGGGGAAGTGAAAAACTGTTTTTT.

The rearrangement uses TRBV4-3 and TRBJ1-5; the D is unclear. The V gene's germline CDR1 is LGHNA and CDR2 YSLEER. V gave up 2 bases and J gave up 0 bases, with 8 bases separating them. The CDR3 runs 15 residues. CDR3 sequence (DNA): TGCGCCAGCAGCCAAACACGAACTAGCAATCAGCCCCAGCATTTT. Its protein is CASSQTRTSNQPQHF.

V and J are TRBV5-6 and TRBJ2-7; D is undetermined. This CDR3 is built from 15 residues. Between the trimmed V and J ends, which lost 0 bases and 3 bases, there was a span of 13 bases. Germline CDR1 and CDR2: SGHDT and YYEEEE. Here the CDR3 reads CASSLVITAHYEQYF. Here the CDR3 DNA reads TGTGCCAGCAGCTTGGTAATAACAGCCCACTACGAGCAGTACTTC. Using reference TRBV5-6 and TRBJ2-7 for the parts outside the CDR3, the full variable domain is DAGVTQSPTHLIKTRGQQVTLRCSPKSGHDTVSWYQQALGQGPQFIFQYYEEEERQRGNFPDRFSGHQFPNYSSELNVNALLLGDSALYLCASSLVITAHYEQYFGPGTRLTVT.

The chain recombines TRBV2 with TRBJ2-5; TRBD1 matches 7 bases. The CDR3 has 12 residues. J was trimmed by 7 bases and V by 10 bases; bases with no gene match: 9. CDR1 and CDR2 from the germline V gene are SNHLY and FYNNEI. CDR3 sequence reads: CATSGQTGTQYF. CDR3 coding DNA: TGTGCCACGTCGGGACAGACCGGGACCCAGTACTTC.

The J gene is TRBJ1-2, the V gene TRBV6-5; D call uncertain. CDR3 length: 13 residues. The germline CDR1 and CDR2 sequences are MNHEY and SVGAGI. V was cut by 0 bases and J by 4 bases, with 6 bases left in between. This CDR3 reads CASSYSARYGYTF. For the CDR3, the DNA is TGTGCCAGCAGTTACTCGGCCCGCTATGGCTACACCTTC.

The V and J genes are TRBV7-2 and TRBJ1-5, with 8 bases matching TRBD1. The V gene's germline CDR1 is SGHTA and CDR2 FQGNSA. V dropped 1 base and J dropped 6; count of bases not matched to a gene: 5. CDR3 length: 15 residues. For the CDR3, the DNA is TGTGCCAGCAGCTTAGATCAGGGGGCTGGTCAGCCCCAGCATTTT. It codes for CASSLDQGAGQPQHF.

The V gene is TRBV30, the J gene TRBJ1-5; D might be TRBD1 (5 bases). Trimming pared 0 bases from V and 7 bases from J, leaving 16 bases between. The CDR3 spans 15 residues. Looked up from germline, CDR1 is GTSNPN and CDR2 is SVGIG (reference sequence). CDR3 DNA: TGTGCCTGGAGTGTACAGGATGGCGTAAGGCAGCCCCAGCATTTT. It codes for CAWSVQDGVRQPQHF. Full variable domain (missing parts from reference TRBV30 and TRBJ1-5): SQTIHQWPATLVQPVGSPLSLECTVEGTSNPNLYWYRQAAGRGLQLLFYSVGIGQISSEVPQNLSASRPQDRQFILSSKKLLLSDSGFYLCAWSVQDGVRQPQHFGDGTRLSIL.

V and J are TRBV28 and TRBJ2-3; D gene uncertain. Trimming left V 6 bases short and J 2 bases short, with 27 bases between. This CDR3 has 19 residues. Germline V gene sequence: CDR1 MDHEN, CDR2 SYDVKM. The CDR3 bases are TGTGCCAGCAGACCTCGGGTTCCTTTAAAACGTCCCCTCACAGATACGCAGTATTTT. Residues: CASRPRVPLKRPLTDTQYF.

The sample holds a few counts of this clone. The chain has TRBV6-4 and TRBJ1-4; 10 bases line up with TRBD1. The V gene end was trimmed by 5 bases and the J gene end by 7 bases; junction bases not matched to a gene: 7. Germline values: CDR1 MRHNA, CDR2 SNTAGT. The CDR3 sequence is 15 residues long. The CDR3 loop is CASSPGQGETEKLFF. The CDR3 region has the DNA TGTGCCAGCAGTCCCGGACAGGGGGAAACTGAAAAACTGTTTTTT.

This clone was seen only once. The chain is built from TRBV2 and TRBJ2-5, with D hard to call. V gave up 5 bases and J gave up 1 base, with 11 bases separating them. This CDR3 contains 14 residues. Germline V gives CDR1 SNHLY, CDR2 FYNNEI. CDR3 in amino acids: CASSPSGVQETQYF. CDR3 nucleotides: TGTGCCAGCAGTCCCTCCGGAGTCCAAGAGACCCAGTACTTC. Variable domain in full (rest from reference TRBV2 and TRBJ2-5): EPEVTQTPSHQVTQMGQEVILRCVPISNHLYFYWYRQILGQKVEFLVSFYNNEISEKSEIFDDQFSVERPDGSNFTLKIRSTKLEDSAMYFCASSPSGVQETQYFGPGTRLLVL.

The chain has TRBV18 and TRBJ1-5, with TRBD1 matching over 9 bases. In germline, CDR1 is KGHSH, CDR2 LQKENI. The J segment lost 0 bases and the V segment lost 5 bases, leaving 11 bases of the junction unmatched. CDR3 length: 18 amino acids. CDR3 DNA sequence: TGTGCCAGCTCAGAGCCGGGACAGGGCGTTAATAGCAATCAGCCCCAGCATTTT. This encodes CASSEPGQGVNSNQPQHF. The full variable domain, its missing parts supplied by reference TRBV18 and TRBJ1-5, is NAGVMQNPRHLVRRRGQEARLRCSPMKGHSHVYWYRQLPEEGLKFMVYLQKENIIDESGMPKERFSAEFPKEGPSILRIQQVVRGDSAAYFCASSEPGQGVNSNQPQHFGDGTRLSIL.

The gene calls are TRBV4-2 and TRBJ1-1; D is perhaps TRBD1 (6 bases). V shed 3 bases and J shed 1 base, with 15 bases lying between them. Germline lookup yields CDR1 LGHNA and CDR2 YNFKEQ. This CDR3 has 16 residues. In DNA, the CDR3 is TGTGCCAGCAGCCACCGGGACAAGGCCTCGAACACTGAAGCTTTCTTT. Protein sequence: CASSHRDKASNTEAFF.

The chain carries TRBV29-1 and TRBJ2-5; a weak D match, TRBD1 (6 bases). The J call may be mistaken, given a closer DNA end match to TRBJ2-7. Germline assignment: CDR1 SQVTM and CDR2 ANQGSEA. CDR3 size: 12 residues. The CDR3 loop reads CSVRGSSYEQYF. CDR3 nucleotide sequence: TGCAGCGTTAGGGGGAGCTCCTACGAGCAGTACTTC.

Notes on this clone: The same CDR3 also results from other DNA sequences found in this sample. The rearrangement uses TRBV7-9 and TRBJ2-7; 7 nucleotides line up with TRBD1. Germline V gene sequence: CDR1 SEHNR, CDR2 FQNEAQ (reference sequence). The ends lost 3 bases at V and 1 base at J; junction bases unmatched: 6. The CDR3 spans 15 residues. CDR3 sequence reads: CASSFEGARSYEQYF. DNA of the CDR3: TGTGCCAGCAGCTTTGAGGGGGCTCGGTCCTACGAGCAGTACTTC. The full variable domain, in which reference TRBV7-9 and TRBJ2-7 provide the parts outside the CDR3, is DTGVSQNPRHKITKRGQNVTFRCDPISEHNRLYWYRQTLGQGPEFLTYFQNEAQLEKSRLLSDRFSAERPKGSFSTLEIQRTEQGDSAMYLCASSFEGARSYEQYFGPGTRLTVT.

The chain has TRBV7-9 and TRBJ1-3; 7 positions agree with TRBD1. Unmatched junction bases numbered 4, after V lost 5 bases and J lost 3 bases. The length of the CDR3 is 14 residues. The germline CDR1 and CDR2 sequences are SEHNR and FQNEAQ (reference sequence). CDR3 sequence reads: CASSEGTVGNTIYF. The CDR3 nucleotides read TGTGCCAGCAGCGAGGGGACAGTTGGAAACACCATATATTTT.